This record looks at one TCR beta chain sequence and its context. Its antigen is unknown. Germline trimming cut 1 base from V and 1 base from J; bases unmatched to any gene: 1. The CDR3 has 13 residues. From germline, CDR1 is GTSNPN and CDR2 SVGIG (reference sequence). This sample stems from a study of cytomegalovirus exposure and HLA in healthy donors. Points from the study as a whole: A prior analysis recorded that most TCR beta V segments were productive about 87% or about 30% of the time.

PCR used 60 Vbeta primers and 13 Jbeta primers. Libraries were prepared by immunoSEQ multiplex PCR; TCRdb keeps only in-frame clonotypes and omits some of them. The data show about 210,000 clones, about 79% seen once. The rearrangement uses TRBV30 and TRBJ2-7; 7 positions match TRBD1. The sequence was collected from a male donor in good health and CMV-seronegative. The specimen sequenced was PBMCs. CDR3 DNA: TGTGCCTGGAGTGGGGACAGATCCTACGAGCAGTACTTC. As protein: CAWSGDRSYEQYF.